One sample yielded the 24 T cell receptor beta chains listed below, sequenced in a study of technical replicates of blood from a few donors. Profiled with immunoSEQ multiplex PCR; TCRdb holds only in-frame clones, not every one. The profile shows about 67,000 clones, roughly 98% of them singletons. The specimen sequenced was T cells isolated from PBMCs. The receptors come from a human donor in good health.

The rearrangement uses TRBV5-1 and TRBJ1-1; 9 bases line up with TRBD1. The germline gives CDR1 SGHRS, CDR2 YFSETQ. V shed 7 bases, J shed 10 bases, and the junction held 14 bases outside the gene matches. The CDR3 runs to 14 residues. CDR3 region: CASQEQGAQGGAFF. For the CDR3, the DNA is TGCGCCAGCCAGGAACAGGGGGCGCAAGGGGGAGCTTTCTTT.

The chain employs TRBV10-2 and TRBJ1-4; 8 bases map to TRBD1. The CDR3 has 16 amino acids. In germline, CDR1 is WSHSY, CDR2 SAAADI. V shed 4 bases and J 7 bases; nucleotides not matched to a gene: 11. The CDR3 is CASSANTGGKGEKLFF. CDR3 nucleotides: TGCGCCAGCAGTGCAAATACAGGGGGAAAGGGTGAAAAACTGTTTTTT.

The DNA of the CDR3 is TGTGCCAGCAGCCCTTCCAGGGACAGGGGCGACACCATATATTTT. It is translated as CASSPSRDRGDTIYF. This chain joins TRBV7-6 and TRBJ1-3; 10 bases are shared with TRBD1. This CDR3 region has 15 residues. Trimming at V came to 5 bases and at J to 8 bases, leaving 9 bases not matched to a gene. Germline CDR1 is SGHVS and CDR2 is FNYEAQ.

The chain carries TRBV6-5 and TRBJ1-1, with 7 positions matching TRBD1. This CDR3 region has 15 residues. The V gene end was trimmed by 6 bases and the J gene end by 3 bases; junction bases not matched to a gene: 10. Germline V gene lookup returns CDR1 MNHEY and CDR2 SVGAGI. The CDR3 DNA is TGTGCCAGCAGGGAGACAGGGTTGGGGGACACTGAAGCTTTCTTT. This encodes CASRETGLGDTEAFF.

This sequence joins TRBV4-1 and TRBJ1-2; 10 bases are a match to TRBD1. The germline CDR1 and CDR2 sequences are MGHRA and YSYEKL. The length of the CDR3 is 17 residues. The V and J ends lost 1 base and 7 bases, in that order; junction bases with no gene match: 12. The CDR3 DNA reads as TGCGCCAGCAGCCAAGGGGCCCGGACAGGGGGAGCCAGTGGCTACACCTTC. It yields the protein CASSQGARTGGASGYTF.

The V gene is TRBV5-1, the J gene TRBJ2-7; possibly TRBD1 for D (5 bases). The CDR3 is made up of 14 amino acids. CDR1 is SGHRS and CDR2 is YFSETQ in the germline V gene. V lost 7 bases, J lost 1 base, and 15 bases lay in between. CDR3 loop: CASGPRTPSYEQYF. CDR3 DNA sequence: TGCGCCAGCGGACCTCGGACACCTTCCTACGAGCAGTACTTC. The complete variable domain, with remaining parts taken from reference TRBV5-1 and TRBJ2-7, reads KAGVTQTPRYLIKTRGQQVTLSCSPISGHRSVSWYQQTPGQGLQFLFEYFSETQRNKGNFPGRFSGRQFSNSRSEMNVSTLELGDSALYLCASGPRTPSYEQYFGPGTRLTVT.

J is TRBJ2-7 and V is TRBV11-3; perhaps TRBD1 as D (5 bases). This CDR3 spans 14 amino acids. CDR1 SGHNT and CDR2 YENEEA come from the germline V gene. Trimming cost V 3 bases and J 1 base, with 10 bases left between them. The CDR3 DNA is TGTGCCAGCAGCTTTCACAGGAAATCCTACGAGCAGTACTTC. Encoded protein: CASSFHRKSYEQYF. Full variable domain (rest looked up from reference TRBV11-3 and TRBJ2-7): EAGVVQSPRYKIIEKKQPVAFWCNPISGHNTLYWYLQNLGQGPELLIRYENEEAVDDSQLPKDRFSAERLKGVDSTLKIQPAELGDSAVYLCASSFHRKSYEQYFGPGTRLTVT.

The chain is built from TRBV30 and TRBJ1-1; D not resolved. V was cut by 5 bases and J by 2 bases, with 18 bases left in between. The length of the CDR3 is 15 residues. Germline V gene data show CDR1 as GTSNPN and CDR2 as SVGIG (reference sequence). The CDR3 loop reads CAWARGGFGNTEAFF. The CDR3 DNA reads TGTGCCTGGGCCCGTGGAGGGTTCGGAAACACTGAAGCTTTCTTT.

The rearrangement links TRBV9 to TRBJ1-6, with D tentatively TRBD1 (5 bases). Germline values: CDR1 SGDLS, CDR2 YYNGEE. The CDR3 loop spans 14 amino acids. Trimming shortened V by 2 bases and J by 10 bases, and 13 bases separated the two germline ends. The CDR3 DNA sequence: TGTGCCAGCAGCGTCCAGGGAGGAGGGTCACCCCTCCACTTT. Protein sequence: CASSVQGGGSPLHF.

This chain links TRBV2 with TRBJ1-5, with D perhaps matching TRBD1 (5 bases). Germline-derived CDR1 and CDR2 are SNHLY and FYNNEI. The V end lost 7 bases, the J end lost 1 base, and 8 bases lay between the germline ends. The CDR3 contains 13 residues. The CDR3 region has the DNA TGTGCCAGCAAGCGGGACAGCAATCAGCCCCAGCATTTT. This encodes CASKRDSNQPQHF.

V and J are TRBV9 and TRBJ1-2; 8 bases fit TRBD1. This CDR3 comprises 16 residues. Germline-derived CDR1 and CDR2 are SGDLS and YYNGEE. The trim removed 2 bases at V and 0 bases at J, leaving 6 bases unmatched. The CDR3: CASSVSAGQANYGYTF. CDR3 DNA: TGTGCCAGCAGCGTTTCCGCGGGACAGGCTAACTATGGCTACACCTTC. The variable domain in full, completed from reference TRBV9 and TRBJ1-2, reads DSGVTQTPKHLITATGQRVTLRCSPRSGDLSVYWYQQSLDQGLQFLIQYYNGEERAKGNILERFSAQQFPDLHSELNLSSLELGDSALYFCASSVSAGQANYGYTFGSGTRLTVV.

This chain connects TRBV11-2 to TRBJ2-3; D gene unclear. The CDR3 consists of 13 residues. The V end was cut by 1 base, the J end by 8 bases, with 10 bases between. Germline lookup yields CDR1 SGHAT and CDR2 FQNNGV. The CDR3 sequence is CASSLVRPGTQYF. CDR3 in DNA: TGTGCCAGCAGCTTAGTCCGCCCGGGTACGCAGTATTTT.

The chain is built from TRBV11-3 and TRBJ2-6, with 9 bases that match TRBD2. With 0 bases clipped from V and 0 bases from J, the junction kept 9 bases outside the gene matches. The CDR3 spans 20 residues. The V gene's germline CDR1 is SGHNT and CDR2 YENEEA. CDR3 nucleotide sequence: TGTGCCAGCAGCTTAGAGGTGCCCAGCGGGGGGAACTCTGGGGCCAACGTCCTGACTTTC. Translation gives CASSLEVPSGGNSGANVLTF.

The V call is TRBV4-2, the J call TRBJ2-3; 9 bases align to TRBD2. There are 15 residues in the CDR3. Germline V gene data show CDR1 as LGHNA and CDR2 as YNFKEQ. Germline trimming cut 1 base from V and 1 base from J; bases unmatched to any gene: 0. The CDR3 nucleotides are TGTGCCAGCAGCCAAGGACTAGCGGGCACAGATACGCAGTATTTT. Amino acid sequence: CASSQGLAGTDTQYF.

The chain carries TRBV19 and TRBJ2-7, with 11 bases lining up with TRBD2. The CDR3 covers 18 residues. Germline CDR1 is LNHDA and CDR2 is SQIVND (reference sequence). The trim removed 5 bases at V and 2 bases at J, leaving 14 bases unmatched. The CDR3 here is CASSSGLAGPLIPYEQYF. Written as DNA, the CDR3 is TGTGCCAGTAGTTCTGGACTAGCGGGTCCATTAATACCCTACGAGCAGTACTTC.

This chain connects TRBV9 to TRBJ2-3; TRBD2 might be the D (5 bases). Trimming removed 3 bases from V and 6 bases from J, with 20 bases in between. This CDR3 contains 16 residues. CDR1 and CDR2 from the germline V gene are SGDLS and YYNGEE. DNA for the CDR3: TGTGCCAGCAGCGGAGGAGGTAGTTCGATGGCGGATACGCAGTATTTT. It is translated as CASSGGGSSMADTQYF.

The V call is TRBV15, the J call TRBJ2-1, with 8 bases aligning to TRBD2. The CDR3 loop spans 16 amino acids. Germline V lookup: CDR1 LNHNV, CDR2 YYDKDF (reference sequence). V lost 3 bases and J lost 1; bases outside the gene matches: 5. In DNA, the CDR3 is TGTGCCACCAGCAGGGAAGCGGGAGCTTCCTACAATGAGCAGTTCTTC. It yields the protein CATSREAGASYNEQFF.

The chain combines TRBV30 with TRBJ1-6; D might be TRBD1 (5 bases). CDR1 is GTSNPN and CDR2 is SVGIG in the germline V gene (reference sequence). The CDR3 spans 14 residues. V lost 2 bases to trimming and J lost 7 bases, with 12 bases between them. The CDR3 DNA reads as TGTGCCTGGAGTCTCCTGGGGCTCAATTCACCCCTCCACTTT. It is translated as CAWSLLGLNSPLHF.

The chain employs TRBV10-2 and TRBJ1-2; D gene ambiguous. V lost 10 bases, J lost 8 bases, and 11 bases lay in between. Germline CDR1 reads WSHSY; CDR2 reads SAAADI. CDR3 length: 10 residues. In nucleotides, the CDR3 is TGCGCCACCGGGTCGTACGGCTACACCTTC. It specifies CATGSYGYTF.

The J gene is TRBJ2-7, the V gene TRBV19; 12 bases align to TRBD2. The germline V gene encodes CDR1 LNHDA and CDR2 SQIVND (reference sequence). V was clipped by 2 bases and J by 4 bases; unmatched bases: 3. The CDR3 runs to 15 residues. CDR3 loop: CASSIKLAGGYEQYF. As DNA, the CDR3 is TGTGCCAGTAGTATAAAACTAGCGGGGGGATACGAGCAGTACTTC.

J is TRBJ1-1 and V is TRBV5-4; D is undetermined. Germline V gene data show CDR1 as SGHNT and CDR2 as YYREEE (reference sequence). The CDR3 extends over 15 amino acids. V was pared by 4 bases and J by 2 bases, with 15 bases between. CDR3 amino acids: CASSINPGANTEAFF. Written as DNA, the CDR3 is TGTGCCAGCAGCATAAATCCGGGAGCAAACACTGAAGCTTTCTTT.

This sequence joins TRBV19 and TRBJ1-2; tentative D call: TRBD1 (6 bases). V was cut by 4 bases and J by 0 bases, with 9 bases left in between. Germline V gives CDR1 LNHDA, CDR2 SQIVND (reference sequence). This CDR3 is built from 14 residues. DNA for the CDR3: TGTGCCAGTAGTAGGACAGTTGCTAACTATGGCTACACCTTC. It codes for CASSRTVANYGYTF.

This chain links TRBV6-1 with TRBJ1-5; the match to TRBD1 covers 8 bases. Germline V gene data show CDR1 as MNHNS and CDR2 as SASEGT. This CDR3 comprises 15 residues. V was clipped by 6 bases and J by 8 bases; unmatched bases: 12. This CDR3 reads CASRIGQGSIKPQHF. Here the CDR3 DNA reads TGTGCCAGCAGAATAGGACAGGGAAGTATCAAGCCCCAGCATTTT.

The chain has TRBV15 and TRBJ1-1; perhaps TRBD1 as D (6 bases). V was trimmed by 8 bases and J by 4 bases, leaving 23 bases between them. Germline V gene data show CDR1 as LNHNV and CDR2 as YYDKDF (reference sequence). This CDR3 has 16 residues. For the CDR3, the DNA is TGTGCCACCTCGTCAGGGGAGGGAGATGGTACCACTGAAGCTTTCTTT. As protein: CATSSGEGDGTTEAFF. The entire variable domain, with the rest obtained from reference TRBV15 and TRBJ1-1, is as follows: DAMVIQNPRYQVTQFGKPVTLSCSQTLNHNVMYWYQQKSSQAPKLLFHYYDKDFNNEADTPDNFQSRRPNTSFCFLDIRSPGLGDTAMYLCATSSGEGDGTTEAFFGQGTRLTVV.